The rows below give T cell receptor beta chains drawn from one sample of a study of cytomegalovirus exposure and HLA in healthy donors. Generated by immunoSEQ multiplex PCR, the TCRdb table keeps only in-frame clones and is missing some. Of about 120,000 clones listed, roughly 70% are singletons. Sample: PBMCs. These TCRs come from a woman in her forties in good health and CMV-seropositive. Both conserved end residues are part of each CDR3. A D gene is named only where the DNA matches it firmly. Clone size is given for some rows only: seen once, a few or many times, or a class if the clone is expanded.

D gene: NA; clone size: once; V gene: TRBV30; J gene: TRBJ1-2; CDR3 DNA: TGTGCCTGGAGTGTACTAGCCACCAACTATGGCTACACCTTC; CDR3 protein: CAWSVLATNYGYTF
D gene: NA; clone size: NA; V gene: TRBV21-1; J gene: TRBJ1-3; CDR3 DNA: TGTGCCAGCAGCGGCCCCGAGGAAGGGGCACGAGGAAACACCATATATTTT; CDR3 protein: CASSGPEEGARGNTIYF
D gene: TRBD2; clone size: NA; V gene: TRBV30; J gene: TRBJ2-7; CDR3 DNA: TGTGCCTGGAGTGTACAAGCGGGAGTGAGGCAGTACTTC; CDR3 protein: CAWSVQAGVRQYF
D gene: TRBD1; clone size: NA; V gene: TRBV15; J gene: TRBJ2-7; CDR3 DNA: TGTGCCACCAGCAGCCTGAACAGGGGAATTGGCGAGCAGTACTTC; CDR3 protein: CATSSLNRGIGEQYF
D gene: NA; clone size: NA; V gene: TRBV5-1; J gene: TRBJ2-5; CDR3 DNA: TGCGCCAGCAGCCTAAGGACAGTCCGAGAGACCCAGTACTTC; CDR3 protein: CASSLRTVRETQYF
D gene: NA; clone size: few; V gene: TRBV29-1; J gene: TRBJ1-1; CDR3 DNA: TGCAGCGTTGAACCAGGCGACACTGAAGCTTTCTTT; CDR3 protein: CSVEPGDTEAFF
D gene: NA; clone size: NA; V gene: TRBV28; J gene: TRBJ1-2; CDR3 DNA: TGTGCCAGCACCCAAGCTGAGCGGGGCTACACCTTC; CDR3 protein: CASTQAERGYTF
D gene: NA; clone size: few; V gene: TRBV19; J gene: TRBJ1-3; CDR3 DNA: TGTGCCAGTACCGCCGGGACTAACTCTGGAAACACCATATATTTT; CDR3 protein: CASTAGTNSGNTIYF
D gene: TRBD1; clone size: NA; V gene: TRBV6-5; J gene: TRBJ1-3; CDR3 DNA: TGTGCCAGCAGTTACTCGCCAGGGGGCACTGGAAACACCATATATTTT; CDR3 protein: CASSYSPGGTGNTIYF
D gene: NA; clone size: NA; V gene: TRBV25-1; J gene: TRBJ1-1; CDR3 DNA: TGTGCCAGCAGTGAATTTCAGGTACCTTTGAACACTGAAGCTTTCTTT; CDR3 protein: CASSEFQVPLNTEAFF
D gene: TRBD2; clone size: NA; V gene: TRBV27; J gene: TRBJ2-1; CDR3 DNA: TGTGCCAGCAGTCGCCCGACTAGCGGATACAATGAGCAGTTCTTC; CDR3 protein: CASSRPTSGYNEQFF
D gene: TRBD2; clone size: NA; V gene: TRBV7-2; J gene: TRBJ2-7; CDR3 DNA: TGTGCCAGCAGCCGGACTAGCGGGAGTATCGAGCAGTACTTC; CDR3 protein: CASSRTSGSIEQYF
D gene: NA; clone size: few; V gene: TRBV6-5; J gene: TRBJ1-6; CDR3 DNA: TGTGCCAGCACTCGCAGGGGAACCTTTAATTCACCCCTCCACTTT; CDR3 protein: CASTRRGTFNSPLHF
D gene: TRBD2; clone size: NA; V gene: TRBV9; J gene: TRBJ2-2; CDR3 DNA: TGTGCCAGCAGCGTAGCTGGGTCCCTAGCGGTGAACGGGGAGCTGTTTTTT; CDR3 protein: CASSVAGSLAVNGELFF
D gene: TRBD1; clone size: NA; V gene: TRBV18; J gene: TRBJ1-5; CDR3 DNA: TGTGCCAGCGCACAGGGGAGCAATCAGCCCCAGCATTTT; CDR3 protein: CASAQGSNQPQHF
D gene: NA; clone size: once; V gene: TRBV7-2; J gene: TRBJ1-2; CDR3 DNA: TGTGCCAGCAGCTCGAATTTAGGGGTGTTGGGTGGCTACACCTTC; CDR3 protein: CASSSNLGVLGGYTF
D gene: TRBD1; clone size: NA; V gene: TRBV28; J gene: TRBJ1-1; CDR3 DNA: TGTGCCAGCAGCGCCCCAGGGGGAGGGAACACTGAAGCTTTCTTT; CDR3 protein: CASSAPGGGNTEAFF
D gene: TRBD1; clone size: once; V gene: TRBV28; J gene: TRBJ1-4; CDR3 DNA: TGTGCCAGCCACCGGGACAGGTGGGGTGAAAAACTGTTTTTT; CDR3 protein: CASHRDRWGEKLFF
D gene: NA; clone size: NA; V gene: TRBV6-6; J gene: TRBJ1-4; CDR3 DNA: TGTGCCAGCAGTTACAGAGTTAATGAAAAACTGTTTTTT; CDR3 protein: CASSYRVNEKLFF
D gene: NA; clone size: once; V gene: TRBV7-9; J gene: TRBJ2-5; CDR3 DNA: TGTGCCAGCAGGGTGGGGGGGGCCCCGCAAGAGACCCAGTACTTC; CDR3 protein: CASRVGGAPQETQYF
D gene: TRBD1; clone size: NA; V gene: TRBV30; J gene: TRBJ1-1; CDR3 DNA: TGTGCCTGGAGTGCGCAGGGGGACACTGAAGCTTTCTTT; CDR3 protein: CAWSAQGDTEAFF
D gene: TRBD1; clone size: NA; V gene: TRBV19; J gene: TRBJ1-2; CDR3 DNA: TGTGCCAGTCGACTGACAGGGTCCCATGGCTACACCTTC; CDR3 protein: CASRLTGSHGYTF
D gene: TRBD2; clone size: NA; V gene: TRBV6-1; J gene: TRBJ2-7; CDR3 DNA: TGTGCCAGCAGCCCCCTAACTAGCGGGGGGTACGAGCAGTACTTC; CDR3 protein: CASSPLTSGGYEQYF
D gene: NA; clone size: NA; V gene: TRBV6-1; J gene: TRBJ2-7; CDR3 DNA: TGTGCCAGCAGTGGGCGGACTGATGGACTTACCTACGAGCAGTACTTC; CDR3 protein: CASSGRTDGLTYEQYF
D gene: NA; clone size: NA; V gene: TRBV15; J gene: TRBJ1-5; CDR3 DNA: TGTGCCACCAGCGGAGCAGGACACAGGCCCAATCAGCCCCAGCATTTT; CDR3 protein: CATSGAGHRPNQPQHF
D gene: NA; clone size: NA; V gene: TRBV7-9; J gene: TRBJ2-5; CDR3 DNA: TGTTCCAGCAGCCAGGGGCAAGAGACCCAGTACTTC; CDR3 protein: CSSSQGQETQYF
D gene: TRBD2; clone size: NA; V gene: TRBV9; J gene: TRBJ2-2; CDR3 DNA: TGTGCCAGCAGCGTCATAGCGGGAGTCACCGGGGAGCTGTTTTTT; CDR3 protein: CASSVIAGVTGELFF
D gene: NA; clone size: NA; V gene: TRBV2; J gene: TRBJ2-5; CDR3 DNA: TGTGCCAGCAGTGACGTGACAGGACCTACCGAAGAGACCCAGTACTTC; CDR3 protein: CASSDVTGPTEETQYF
D gene: TRBD1; clone size: NA; V gene: TRBV30; J gene: TRBJ1-2; CDR3 DNA: TGTGCCTGGAGTTCAGGGACAGATGCCAATGGCTACACCTTC; CDR3 protein: CAWSSGTDANGYTF
D gene: TRBD2; clone size: NA; V gene: TRBV5-1; J gene: TRBJ2-1; CDR3 DNA: TGCGCCAGCAGCGAGGCTAGCGGGGTAGTAGGGGAGCAGTTCTTC; CDR3 protein: CASSEASGVVGEQFF
D gene: NA; clone size: few; V gene: TRBV21-1; J gene: TRBJ2-7; CDR3 DNA: TGTGCCAGCAACGGCAGTAGGAGCTCCTACGAGCAGTACTTC; CDR3 protein: CASNGSRSSYEQYF
D gene: TRBD1; clone size: NA; V gene: TRBV9; J gene: TRBJ2-3; CDR3 DNA: TGTGCCAGCAGCGTAGGGACAGGGCCAAGCACAGATACGCAGTATTTT; CDR3 protein: CASSVGTGPSTDTQYF
D gene: TRBD1; clone size: few; V gene: TRBV4-2; J gene: TRBJ1-2; CDR3 DNA: TGTGCCAGCAGCCAAACTTTGCAGGGGGCGGGTGGCTACACCTTC; CDR3 protein: CASSQTLQGAGGYTF
D gene: TRBD2; clone size: NA; V gene: TRBV2; J gene: TRBJ2-3; CDR3 DNA: TGTGCCAGCAGTGATAAGGTAGCGGGAGATACGCAGTATTTT; CDR3 protein: CASSDKVAGDTQYF
D gene: NA; clone size: NA; V gene: TRBV7-2; J gene: TRBJ1-2; CDR3 DNA: TGTGCCAGCAGCCCAACCGGGGATGGCTACACCTTC; CDR3 protein: CASSPTGDGYTF
D gene: TRBD1; clone size: NA; V gene: TRBV7-7; J gene: TRBJ2-7; CDR3 DNA: TGTGCTAGCAGCTTAGACGAGGGGGCCGAGCAGTACTTC; CDR3 protein: CASSLDEGAEQYF
D gene: TRBD1; clone size: NA; V gene: TRBV29-1; J gene: TRBJ1-4; CDR3 DNA: TGCAGCGTGACGACGACAGGGGGTGGGGAAAAACTGTTTTTT; CDR3 protein: CSVTTTGGGEKLFF
D gene: NA; clone size: NA; V gene: TRBV25-1; J gene: TRBJ2-1; CDR3 DNA: TGTGCCAGCAGTGGGCGGGGCTACGGTGAGCAGTTCTTC; CDR3 protein: CASSGRGYGEQFF
D gene: NA; clone size: NA; V gene: TRBV6-5; J gene: TRBJ1-2; CDR3 DNA: TGTGCCAGCAGTTCCCGGACAGCCTCGGGTAACTATGGCTACACCTTC; CDR3 protein: CASSSRTASGNYGYTF
D gene: NA; clone size: NA; V gene: TRBV5-5; J gene: TRBJ1-2; CDR3 DNA: TGTGCCAGCAGCTTGGCCAGGGCTAACTATGGCTACACCTTC; CDR3 protein: CASSLARANYGYTF
D gene: NA; clone size: NA; V gene: TRBV7-2; J gene: TRBJ2-7; CDR3 DNA: TGTGCCAGCAGCTTATCCGGTTCCTACGAGCAGTACTTC; CDR3 protein: CASSLSGSYEQYF
D gene: NA; clone size: NA; V gene: TRBV5-4; J gene: TRBJ1-2; CDR3 DNA: TGTGCCAGCAGCTTGGGACAGAGGTATGGCTACACCTTC; CDR3 protein: CASSLGQRYGYTF
D gene: TRBD2; clone size: few; V gene: TRBV28; J gene: TRBJ2-1; CDR3 DNA: TGTGCCACCTCCGGGGGGAGGAATGAGCAGTTCTTC; CDR3 protein: CATSGGRNEQFF
D gene: NA; clone size: NA; V gene: TRBV28; J gene: TRBJ1-4; CDR3 DNA: TGTGCCAGCAGTACTCGGGGTCAGTCTAATGAAAAACTGTTTTTT; CDR3 protein: CASSTRGQSNEKLFF
D gene: TRBD2; clone size: NA; V gene: TRBV28; J gene: TRBJ2-5; CDR3 DNA: TGTGCCAGCAGTTTACCCTTTGTAGCGGGAGGGGCAGAGACCCAGTACTTC; CDR3 protein: CASSLPFVAGGAETQYF
D gene: TRBD2; clone size: NA; V gene: TRBV7-9; J gene: TRBJ2-1; CDR3 DNA: TGTGCCAGCAGCTTTAGCGGGGGGGTGTACAATGAGCAGTTCTTC; CDR3 protein: CASSFSGGVYNEQFF
D gene: TRBD1; clone size: NA; V gene: TRBV2; J gene: TRBJ1-5; CDR3 DNA: TGTGCCAGCAGTGTGACAGGGACCAGCAATCAGCCCCAGCATTTT; CDR3 protein: CASSVTGTSNQPQHF
D gene: NA; clone size: NA; V gene: TRBV6-5; J gene: TRBJ1-2; CDR3 DNA: TGTGCCAGCAAGACAAGGACAGCCGATAACTATGGCTACACCTTC; CDR3 protein: CASKTRTADNYGYTF
D gene: NA; clone size: once; V gene: TRBV4-3; J gene: TRBJ2-1; CDR3 DNA: TGCGCCAGCAGCCAGGGACACGGGTACAATGAGCAGTTCTTC; CDR3 protein: CASSQGHGYNEQFF
D gene: NA; clone size: once; V gene: TRBV5-4; J gene: TRBJ2-7; CDR3 DNA: TGTGCCAGCAGCTTGGGACTTACCCCCTACGAGCAGTACTTC; CDR3 protein: CASSLGLTPYEQYF
D gene: NA; clone size: NA; V gene: TRBV9; J gene: TRBJ2-7; CDR3 DNA: TGTGCCAGCAGCTCCCGACACAACTCCTACGAGCAGTACTTC; CDR3 protein: CASSSRHNSYEQYF
D gene: NA; clone size: NA; V gene: TRBV4-1; J gene: TRBJ2-5; CDR3 DNA: TGCGCCAGCAGCCAAGAAGGGGCAGGTCAAGAGACCCAGTACTTC; CDR3 protein: CASSQEGAGQETQYF
D gene: TRBD1; clone size: NA; V gene: TRBV30; J gene: TRBJ2-7; CDR3 DNA: TGTGCCTGGAGTGCCCAGGGGGCTCATACGTACGAGCAGTACTTC; CDR3 protein: CAWSAQGAHTYEQYF